These 21 T cell receptor beta chains originate from one sample sequenced in a study of identical twins. Via MiXCR, TCRdb re-called the 5' RACE reads, giving one row per CDR3 protein. The top ten clones hold about 2.9% of a sample with 450,000 or so distinct CDR3 sequences, about 24% of them seen once. A further study also used this sample, focusing on T cells expressing NK-cell markers.

Sequences were obtained from CD4+ T cells sorted from blood. The receptor source for this set is a woman aged 18-29 years in good health.

This sequence joins TRBV29-1 and TRBJ2-4; TRBD2 might be the D (6 bases). CDR1 and CDR2 (germline): SQVTM, ANQGSEA. The length of the CDR3 is 16 residues. V was shortened by 4 bases and J by 3 bases, with 19 bases between the two germline ends. The CDR3 here is CSVGYGLAYGKNIQYF. In DNA, the CDR3 is TGCAGCGTTGGGTACGGGCTAGCGTACGGCAAAAACATTCAGTACTTC.

The rearrangement uses TRBV29-1 and TRBJ1-1; D might be TRBD1 (6 bases). Looked up from germline, CDR1 is SQVTM and CDR2 is ANQGSEA. This CDR3 contains 12 residues. Trimming took 4 bases from V and 8 from J, leaving 14 bases between them. The CDR3 reads CSVVPDRMEAFF. The DNA of the CDR3 is TGCAGCGTTGTCCCAGACAGGATGGAAGCTTTCTTT. The whole variable domain, filled in from reference TRBV29-1 and TRBJ1-1, reads SAVISQKPSRDICQRGTSLTIQCQVDSQVTMMFWYRQQPGQSLTLIATANQGSEATYESGFVIDKFPISRPNLTFSTLTVSNMSPEDSSIYLCSVVPDRMEAFFGQGTRLTVV.

This chain links TRBV5-1 with TRBJ2-1, with D perhaps matching TRBD2 (5 bases). V gave up 2 bases and J gave up 7 bases, with 16 bases separating them. Germline V gene lookup returns CDR1 SGHRS and CDR2 YFSETQ. CDR3 length: 15 amino acids. The DNA of the CDR3 is TGCGCCAGCAGCTTCCTCGGTGAACGAGGGAATGAGCAGTTCTTC. Encoded protein: CASSFLGERGNEQFF.

CDR3 DNA: TGTGCCAGTAGTATAGACCGGACAGATACGCAGTATTTT. This codes for CASSIDRTDTQYF. The chain is built from TRBV19 and TRBJ2-3; no firm D call. Trimming pared 0 bases from V and 3 bases from J, leaving 4 bases between. This CDR3 spans 13 amino acids. CDR1 is LNHDA and CDR2 is SQIVND in the germline V gene (reference sequence).

DNA for the CDR3: TGTGCCAGCAGCTTAACGAGGGGGACAGACAATGAGCAGTTCTTC. Amino acids: CASSLTRGTDNEQFF. The rearrangement uses TRBV7-3 and TRBJ2-1, with 7 bases aligning to TRBD1. V trimming: 0 bases; J trimming: 5 bases; junction bases outside the gene matches: 4. The CDR3 contains 15 residues. Germline CDR1 reads SGHTA; CDR2 reads FQGTGA.

The V call is TRBV5-5, the J call TRBJ2-1; D is possibly TRBD1 (7 bases). The ends were cut back, 6 bases at V and 4 bases at J, with 17 bases in the middle. CDR1 is SGHKS, CDR2 YYEKEE, per germline (reference sequence). The CDR3 totals 15 residues. In DNA form, the CDR3 reads TGTGCCAGCAACTTCAGGGGGGATTCTTACAATGAGCAGTTCTTC. It is translated as CASNFRGDSYNEQFF.

This clonotype has only a few counts. The chain joins TRBV20-1 to TRBJ2-1; D gene uncertain. Germline assignment: CDR1 DFQATT and CDR2 SNEGSKA (reference sequence). This CDR3 has 13 amino acids. Trimming cost V 1 base and J 5 bases, with 9 bases left between them. The chain's CDR3 is CSARGTRNNEQFF. The CDR3 region has the DNA TGCAGTGCTAGAGGGACGAGGAACAATGAGCAGTTCTTC.

The V call is TRBV20-1, the J call TRBJ2-5; possible D gene TRBD1, 5 bases. CDR1 and CDR2 (germline): DFQATT, SNEGSKA (reference sequence). V gave up 0 bases and J gave up 4 bases, with 12 bases separating them. This CDR3 spans 14 amino acids. Here the CDR3 DNA reads TGCAGTGCTAGAGACATCAGTGGGGCAGAGACCCAGTACTTC. This gives the protein CSARDISGAETQYF.

This clonotype has more than one count but fewer than ten. The chain joins TRBV5-5 to TRBJ1-2, with unresolved D. The CDR3 totals 11 residues. In germline, CDR1 is SGHKS, CDR2 YYEKEE (reference sequence). V lost 0 bases, J lost 9 bases, and 6 bases lay in between. The chain's CDR3 is CASSLEWSYTF. CDR3 in DNA: TGTGCCAGCAGCTTGGAGTGGAGCTACACCTTC.

This clonotype was found a few times. The chain recombines TRBV15 with TRBJ1-1; a weak D match, TRBD1 (6 bases). Germline CDR1 is LNHNV and CDR2 is YYDKDF (reference sequence). The CDR3 length is 16 residues. V was clipped by 1 base and J by 3 bases, with 15 bases between them. The CDR3 nucleotides read TGTGCCACCAGCAGAGGAACAGGGAATGTATACACTGAAGCTTTCTTT. Its translation: CATSRGTGNVYTEAFF.

This clonotype was seen only a few times. This rearrangement joins TRBV6-5 to TRBJ2-3; D gene ambiguous. This CDR3 has 11 amino acids. V was shortened by 7 bases and J by 5 bases, with 7 bases between the two germline ends. The germline V gene encodes CDR1 MNHEY and CDR2 SVGAGI. The CDR3 loop is CASTVGDTQYF. In nucleotides, the CDR3 is TGTGCCAGCACCGTCGGAGATACGCAGTATTTT.

This clonotype was seen once. In DNA, the CDR3 is TGTGCCAGCAGTTACACATTGGGGGGGGCCACCTACGAGCAGTACTTC. Encoded protein: CASSYTLGGATYEQYF. The V call is TRBV6-5, the J call TRBJ2-7, with TRBD2 as a possible D gene (7 bases). In germline, CDR1 is MNHEY, CDR2 SVGAGI. Trimming took off 2 bases at V and 2 bases at J, with 16 bases between the two ends. This CDR3 contains 16 residues.

This clonotype appeared a few times. The chain couples TRBV12-3 or TRBV12-4 to TRBJ2-3; D possibly uses TRBD1 or TRBD2 (5 bases each). Trimming stripped 5 bases from V and 0 bases from J, with 9 bases between. This CDR3 spans 14 amino acids. In DNA, the CDR3 is TGTGCCAGCAGTCACCGGGACAGCACAGATACGCAGTATTTT. Translated, it gives CASSHRDSTDTQYF.

This chain uses TRBV7-2 with TRBJ2-2; 12 bases match TRBD2. Germline V CDR1 and CDR2: SGHTA, FQGNSA. The CDR3 loop spans 16 amino acids. Germline trimming cut 4 bases from V and 12 bases from J; bases unmatched to any gene: 12. The CDR3 DNA follows: TGTGCCAGCAGCTCCCTTCCTCGGACTAGCGGGGTAAAGCTGTTTTTT. It encodes CASSSLPRTSGVKLFF.

This clonotype has a single count. The chain recombines TRBV7-9 with TRBJ2-2, with unresolved D. CDR1 is SEHNR and CDR2 is FQNEAQ in the germline V gene (reference sequence). The germline V and J ends were trimmed by 2 bases and 4 bases, with 8 bases remaining between them. The CDR3 length is 14 residues. The CDR3 nucleotides read TGTGCCAGCAGCTTAAAGGTTAGCACCGGGGAGCTGTTTTTT. Amino acid sequence: CASSLKVSTGELFF.

The chain employs TRBV12-3 or TRBV12-4 and TRBJ2-3; D gene unclear. V was clipped by 8 bases and J by 6 bases, with 18 bases between them. This CDR3 is 14 amino acids long. The CDR3 is CASGPSFLDDTQYF. The CDR3, as DNA: TGTGCCAGCGGGCCGTCTTTTCTAGATGATACGCAGTATTTT.

V is TRBV9 and J is TRBJ2-1; D might be TRBD2 (7 bases). This CDR3 has 14 residues. CDR1 is SGDLS and CDR2 is YYNGEE in the germline V gene. V shed 4 bases and J shed 5 bases, with 13 bases lying between them. CDR3 sequence: CASSLGGDDNEQFF. CDR3 nucleotide sequence: TGTGCCAGCAGCCTAGGGGGGGATGACAATGAGCAGTTCTTC.

This chain links TRBV20-1 with TRBJ2-7, with D possibly being TRBD2 (6 bases). Trimming pared 3 bases from V and 6 bases from J, leaving 9 bases between. The CDR3 spans 11 residues. CDR1 is DFQATT, CDR2 SNEGSKA, per germline (reference sequence). The CDR3 protein is CSASRGGEQYF. The CDR3, as DNA: TGCAGTGCTAGCCGGGGAGGCGAGCAGTACTTC.

V is TRBV20-1 and J is TRBJ2-7; 8 bases map to TRBD1. Losses at the gene ends were 1 base for V and 5 bases for J; bases not matched to a gene: 7. This CDR3 region has 14 residues. Looked up from germline, CDR1 is DFQATT and CDR2 is SNEGSKA (reference sequence). The DNA for the CDR3 is TGCAGTGCTAGAGTTAACAGGGGGGCGCACGAGCAGTACTTC. It translates to CSARVNRGAHEQYF.

This clonotype was found a few times. The chain is built from TRBV20-1 and TRBJ2-2; 16 nucleotides agree with TRBD2. The ends lost 4 bases at V and 3 bases at J; junction bases unmatched: 5. Germline values: CDR1 DFQATT, CDR2 SNEGSKA (reference sequence). This CDR3 spans 17 amino acids. The CDR3 coding sequence is TGCAGTGCTACCCAGGGACTAGCGGGAGGGTACACCGGGGAGCTGTTTTTT. It specifies CSATQGLAGGYTGELFF.

V and J are TRBV12-3 or TRBV12-4 and TRBJ2-7; 8 bases fit TRBD2. The length of the CDR3 is 12 residues. V gave up 3 bases and J gave up 12 bases; unmatched junction bases: 7. CDR3: CASSFRGGISYF. In DNA, the CDR3 is TGTGCCAGCAGTTTTCGGGGGGGCATATCGTACTTC.